Listed below are T cell receptor beta chains from one sample, sequenced in a study of early T cells in non-severe SARS-CoV-2 infection. MiXCR, applied by TCRdb to the 5' RACE reads, yields one record per CDR3 protein. The sample includes approximately 120,000 distinct CDR3 sequences, approximately 15% of them seen just once. Input material: whole blood. These receptors all come from an adult who was a healthcare worker with PCR-confirmed SARS-CoV-2 infection or an uninfected control (not recorded which). Each CDR3 is given with its conserved first and last residue. Fields, in order: V gene, J gene, CDR3 protein.

TRBV4-1,TRBJ1-2,CASSQGGWAALGYTF
TRBV24-1,TRBJ2-1,CATSDSTSFNEQFF
TRBV4-1,TRBJ1-1,CASSQDWGDTEAFF
TRBV13,TRBJ2-3,CASSFLAGGRSTDTQYF
TRBV4-1,TRBJ1-2,CASSQVLQPTGYGYTF
TRBV30,TRBJ2-3,CAWSLGLATDTQYF
TRBV14,TRBJ2-2,CASSQVGSGVFWNTGELFF
TRBV7-8,TRBJ2-2,CASSHLDRYTGELFF
TRBV29-1,TRBJ2-3,CSVKEGTDTQYF
TRBV19,TRBJ2-1,CASSIDPPYNEQFF
TRBV12-3/TRBV12-4,TRBJ2-3,CASSFSSGKTDTQYF
TRBV9,TRBJ1-3,CARQDANTIYF
TRBV21-1,TRBJ1-5,CASSNTGIPPHF
TRBV5-1,TRBJ2-1,CASSLESGSYNEQFF
TRBV11-2,TRBJ2-1,CASTLRDAFDEQFF
TRBV2,TRBJ1-5,CASRGGENQPQHF
TRBV20-1,TRBJ2-1,CSASASDRAYNEQFF
TRBV4-1,TRBJ2-1,CASSHRTREQFF
TRBV4-1,TRBJ1-6,CASSHQGDSPLHF
TRBV7-8,TRBJ2-3,CASSSPWASGSDTQYF
TRBV19,TRBJ1-5,CASSGAMQPQHF
TRBV12-3/TRBV12-4,TRBJ2-7,CASSLRESNYEQYF
TRBV20-1,TRBJ1-1,CSARGGAGRKDTEAFF
TRBV2,TRBJ2-7,CASSGGSREQYF
TRBV19,TRBJ2-4,CASSIRGAGNIQYF
TRBV20-1,TRBJ2-5,CSARVSLGETQYF
TRBV4-1,TRBJ1-2,CASSQGPGQGNAMGHGYTF
TRBV5-1,TRBJ2-1,CASSTSGASYNEQFF
TRBV2,TRBJ2-3,CASTEGGPADTQYF
TRBV20-1,TRBJ2-1,CSSRGNYNEQFF
TRBV24-1,TRBJ2-2,CATSDLGTGELFF
TRBV18,TRBJ1-1,CASSPPNYRVNTEAFF
TRBV12-3/TRBV12-4,TRBJ2-3,CASSRSTDTQYF
TRBV19,TRBJ2-3,CATYSRLPTDTQYF
TRBV27,TRBJ1-5,CASSLRALQPQHF
TRBV24-1,TRBJ2-2,CATSDGRGAAGELFF
TRBV18,TRBJ1-1,CASSVRGLEAFF
TRBV12-3/TRBV12-4,TRBJ1-5,CASSLGEEQPQHF